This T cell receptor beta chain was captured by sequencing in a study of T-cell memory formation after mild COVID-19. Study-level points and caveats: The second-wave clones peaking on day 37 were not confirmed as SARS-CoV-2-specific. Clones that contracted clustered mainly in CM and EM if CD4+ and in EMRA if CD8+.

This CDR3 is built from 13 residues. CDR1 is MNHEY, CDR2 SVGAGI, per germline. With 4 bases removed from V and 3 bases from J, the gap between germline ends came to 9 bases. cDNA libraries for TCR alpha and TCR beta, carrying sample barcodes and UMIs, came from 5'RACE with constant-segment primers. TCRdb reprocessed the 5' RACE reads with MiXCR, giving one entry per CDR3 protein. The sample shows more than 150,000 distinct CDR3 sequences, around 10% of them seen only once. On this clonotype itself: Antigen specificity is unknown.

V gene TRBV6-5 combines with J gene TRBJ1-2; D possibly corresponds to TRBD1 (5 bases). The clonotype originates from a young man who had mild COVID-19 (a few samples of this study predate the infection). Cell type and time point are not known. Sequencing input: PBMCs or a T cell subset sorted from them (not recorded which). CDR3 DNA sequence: TGTGCCAGCAGTTGGCAGGGAGACTATGGCTACACCTTC. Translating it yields CASSWQGDYGYTF.